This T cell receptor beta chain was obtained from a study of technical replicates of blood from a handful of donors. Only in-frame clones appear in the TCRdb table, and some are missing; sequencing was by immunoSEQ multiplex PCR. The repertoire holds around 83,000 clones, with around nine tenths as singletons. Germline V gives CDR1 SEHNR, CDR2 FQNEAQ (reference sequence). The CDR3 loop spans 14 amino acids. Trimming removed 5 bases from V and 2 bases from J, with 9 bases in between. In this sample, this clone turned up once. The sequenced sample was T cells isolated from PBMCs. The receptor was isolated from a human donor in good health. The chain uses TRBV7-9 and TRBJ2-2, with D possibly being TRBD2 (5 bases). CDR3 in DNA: TGTGCCAGCAGCGTCGGGGTAAACACCGGGGAGCTGTTTTTT. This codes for CASSVGVNTGELFF.